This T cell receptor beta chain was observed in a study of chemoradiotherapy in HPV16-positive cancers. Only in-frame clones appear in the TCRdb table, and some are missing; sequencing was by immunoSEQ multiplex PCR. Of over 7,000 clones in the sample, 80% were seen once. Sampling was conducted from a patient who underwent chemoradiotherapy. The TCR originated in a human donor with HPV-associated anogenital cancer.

CDR3 sequence (DNA): TGCAGTGCCTCGGGGGGGGTTGAGCAGTTCTTC. This translates into CSASGGVEQFF. The gene calls are TRBV20-1 and TRBJ2-1; 8 bases map to TRBD2. This CDR3 is 11 amino acids long. Per the germline V gene, CDR1 is DFQATT and CDR2 is SNEGSKA (reference sequence). With V trimmed by 6 bases and J by 9 bases, 4 bases remained unmatched.